These T cell receptor beta chains were read from a single sample in a study of radiotherapy plus CTLA-4 blockade in lung cancer. The data were produced by immunoSEQ multiplex PCR, yet TCRdb's version contains in-frame clones alone and is incomplete. Counted here are about 66,000 clones, about 80% occurring once; the ten biggest clones make up 4% to 5%. Sequenced here: peripheral blood, sampled from a patient treated with radiotherapy plus ipilimumab. The receptors were sampled from a human donor with non-small cell lung cancer who had a partial response to radiotherapy plus ipilimumab. Both conserved end residues are part of each CDR3. Each record gives: V gene, J gene, D gene, clone size, CDR3 DNA, CDR3 protein. A D gene is named only where the DNA matches it firmly. Clone size is stated in some rows and not others, as once, few, many or a class when expanded.

v_gene: TRBV7-3
j_gene: TRBJ2-1
d_gene: .
abundance: .
CDR3nt: TGTGCCAGCAGCTTAAGCCTAGTTAAAAATGAGCAGTTCTTC
CDR3aa: CASSLSLVKNEQFF

v_gene: TRBV6-5
j_gene: TRBJ2-2
d_gene: .
abundance: once
CDR3nt: TGTGCCAGCAGGCAAGGAGTAGGCGGGGAGCTGTTTTTT
CDR3aa: CASRQGVGGELFF

v_gene: TRBV29-1
j_gene: TRBJ2-1
d_gene: TRBD2
abundance: .
CDR3nt: TGCAGCGCCCTAACTAGCGGGAGGGCCCTGGGTCACAATGAGCAGTTCTTC
CDR3aa: CSALTSGRALGHNEQFF

v_gene: TRBV5-3
j_gene: TRBJ2-7
d_gene: TRBD1
abundance: .
CDR3nt: TGTGCCAGACCGCTAGACAAGAAACCCGGGACAGGGGCCTACGAGCAGTACTTC
CDR3aa: CARPLDKKPGTGAYEQYF

v_gene: TRBV11-2
j_gene: TRBJ1-4
d_gene: TRBD1
abundance: .
CDR3nt: TGTGCCAGCAGCTGGACAGGCACCAATGAAAAACTGTTTTTT
CDR3aa: CASSWTGTNEKLFF

v_gene: TRBV4-1
j_gene: TRBJ2-1
d_gene: TRBD2
abundance: once
CDR3nt: TGCGCCAGCAGGCCTTCTCTAGCGGGCCACCTCAATGAGCAGTTCTTC
CDR3aa: CASRPSLAGHLNEQFF

v_gene: TRBV7-3
j_gene: TRBJ1-1
d_gene: .
abundance: .
CDR3nt: TGTGCCAGCAGCTTGGCCGTTACGGGCACTGAAGCTTTCTTT
CDR3aa: CASSLAVTGTEAFF

v_gene: TRBV5-1
j_gene: TRBJ2-7
d_gene: TRBD1
abundance: .
CDR3nt: TGCGCCAGCAGTCAGAGTGGGACAGGGCCGCACGAGCAGTACTTC
CDR3aa: CASSQSGTGPHEQYF

v_gene: TRBV5-4
j_gene: TRBJ1-5
d_gene: .
abundance: .
CDR3nt: TGTGCCAGCAGCAACAGGGAAATGGGCAATCAGCCCCAGCATTTT
CDR3aa: CASSNREMGNQPQHF

v_gene: TRBV7-2
j_gene: TRBJ2-1
d_gene: TRBD2
abundance: .
CDR3nt: TGTGCCAGCAGCTTAGCAAGCGGGAGGGCAGGCAATGAGCAGTTCTTC
CDR3aa: CASSLASGRAGNEQFF

v_gene: TRBV2
j_gene: TRBJ2-3
d_gene: .
abundance: once
CDR3nt: TGTGCCAGCAGTGAGGGTGGGAGCGGCGGGTTGACGCAGTATTTT
CDR3aa: CASSEGGSGGLTQYF